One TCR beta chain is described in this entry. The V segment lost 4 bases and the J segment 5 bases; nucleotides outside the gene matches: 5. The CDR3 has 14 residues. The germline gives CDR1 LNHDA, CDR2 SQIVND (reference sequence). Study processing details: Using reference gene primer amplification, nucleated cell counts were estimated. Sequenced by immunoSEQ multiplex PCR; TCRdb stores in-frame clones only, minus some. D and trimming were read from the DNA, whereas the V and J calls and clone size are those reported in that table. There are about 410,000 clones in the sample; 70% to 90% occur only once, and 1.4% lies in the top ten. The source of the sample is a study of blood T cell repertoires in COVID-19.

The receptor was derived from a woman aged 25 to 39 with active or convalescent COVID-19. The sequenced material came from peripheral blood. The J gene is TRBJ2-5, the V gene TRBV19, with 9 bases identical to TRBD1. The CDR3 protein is CASSRTGEYETQYF. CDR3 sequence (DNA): TGTGCCAGTAGTAGGACAGGGGAGTATGAGACCCAGTACTTC.